This TCR beta chain was observed in a study of CD8+ T cells in alopecia areata. At the level of the study: In an open-label trial, patients got 5 to 10 mg tofacitinib twice daily. Scoring of treated patients' severity used the percentage of affected scalp area.

Treatment meaning: oral pan-JAK inhibitor, 5-10 mg twice daily. Extracted RNA was reverse transcribed into cDNA, the sequencing template. Sequenced by immunoSEQ multiplex PCR; TCRdb stores in-frame clones only, minus some. The table has 200,000 or so clones, roughly 44% seen once. Looked up from germline, CDR1 is MGHRA and CDR2 is YSYEKL. The ends were cut back, 4 bases at V and 7 bases at J, with 13 bases in the middle. This CDR3 contains 13 residues. Sequenced material: CD4+ T cells sorted from blood, taken at approximately week 36, from a patient treated with tofacitinib. The origin of this receptor is a human donor with alopecia areata. The chain couples TRBV4-1 to TRBJ1-1; D gene ambiguous. The CDR3 nucleotides are TGCGCCAGCAGCCCACAGACTGACCTTGAAGCTTTCTTT. It specifies CASSPQTDLEAFF.